Listed here is a single T cell receptor beta chain. Within the sample, other DNA sequences also encode this same CDR3. These data come from a study of shared clonotypes between healthy human individuals. Turning to the study itself: For every donor, three CD4 naive, three CD4 memory, two CD8 naive and one CD8 memory plates were used.

The J segment lost 0 bases and the V segment lost 8 bases, leaving 1 base of the junction unmatched. CDR1 is WSHSY, CDR2 SAAADI, per germline. The CDR3 covers 13 residues. This table comes from immunoSEQ multiplex PCR, and its TCRdb copy is limited to in-frame clones, with some not included. The sample has roughly 640,000 clones; approximately 97% are singletons. This TCR came from a woman in her 30s in good health. The sequenced sample was naive CD4+ T cells sorted from blood. The subset denotes: CD45RA+ positively selected. The V gene is TRBV10-2, the J gene TRBJ1-3; TRBD1 aligns across 7 bases. CDR3 bases: TGCGCCAGCCGGGACAGCTCTGGAAACACCATATATTTT. Amino acids: CASRDSSGNTIYF.